What follows are 26 T cell receptor beta chains derived from one specimen sequenced in a study of cytomegalovirus exposure and HLA in healthy donors. The PCR ran on 60 Vbeta and 13 Jbeta primers. Using immunoSEQ multiplex PCR, the repertoire was profiled, and TCRdb retains in-frame clones only, with some absent. The top ten clones hold less than 4.5% of a sample with roughly 160,000 clones, around three quarters of them seen once. The specimen was PBMCs. The source of these receptors is a young man in good health and CMV-seropositive.

To note about this clone: An end of the junction does not agree with germline; a read error may underlie this. The chain employs TRBV4-2 and TRBJ1-5; tentative D call: TRBD1 (6 bases). Germline V gene lookup returns CDR1 LGHNA and CDR2 YNFKEQ. The CDR3 runs to 16 residues. The CDR3 DNA is TGTGCCAGCAGCGAAGAAGTGGCAGGGGCCGATCAGCCCCAGCATTTT. This translates into CASSEEVAGADQPQHF.

The chain carries TRBV9 and TRBJ1-6, with a possible D match to TRBD1 (5 bases). CDR1 and CDR2 from the germline V gene are SGDLS and YYNGEE. V lost 2 bases, J lost 4 bases, and 10 bases lay in between. This CDR3 region has 15 residues. CDR3 sequence: CASSVGGSYNSPLHF. DNA for the CDR3: TGTGCCAGCAGCGTGGGGGGGAGTTATAATTCACCCCTCCACTTT.

This chain uses TRBV9 with TRBJ2-5; 9 bases match TRBD1. The V and J ends lost 5 bases and 5 bases, in that order; junction bases with no gene match: 7. This CDR3 has 14 residues. Germline lookup yields CDR1 SGDLS and CDR2 YYNGEE. This CDR3 reads CASSSTGGLETQYF. CDR3 coding DNA: TGTGCCAGCAGTTCGACAGGGGGTTTGGAGACCCAGTACTTC.

This chain connects TRBV5-4 to TRBJ1-6; 7 positions match TRBD1. After removal of 0 bases from V and 5 bases from J, the junction contained 2 bases not matched to a gene. CDR1 and CDR2 from the germline V gene are SGHNT and YYREEE (reference sequence). The CDR3 covers 15 residues. The CDR3 nucleotides read TGTGCCAGCAGCTTGGAGACAGGGCATAATTCACCCCTCCACTTT. Its translation: CASSLETGHNSPLHF.

The V and J genes are TRBV2 and TRBJ2-7, with TRBD1 matching over 8 bases. The germline V gene encodes CDR1 SNHLY and CDR2 FYNNEI. This CDR3 is built from 15 residues. The junction had 8 bases not matched to a gene; V was cut back by 7 bases and J by 0 bases. DNA for the CDR3: TGTGCCAGCACTCTGGACAGGGTTAGCTCCTACGAGCAGTACTTC. The encoded protein is CASTLDRVSSYEQYF.

This clone was seen a handful of times. This chain uses TRBV10-3 with TRBJ2-3; 10 positions agree with TRBD1. CDR1 is ENHRY and CDR2 is SYGVKD in the germline V gene. Germline trimming cut 6 bases from V and 1 base from J; bases unmatched to any gene: 1. This CDR3 has 14 amino acids. CDR3 bases: TGTGCCATCAGAGGACAGGGGGGCACAGATACGCAGTATTTT. It specifies CAIRGQGGTDTQYF.

This clone was detected only a few times. This chain joins TRBV7-2 and TRBJ1-1; D might be TRBD1 (5 bases). CDR3 length equals 16 residues. CDR1 is SGHTA, CDR2 FQGNSA, per germline. The V end was cut by 6 bases, the J end by 4 bases, with 21 bases between. CDR3 amino acids: CASRPNRLGRRTEAFF. The CDR3 DNA reads TGTGCCAGCAGACCCAACAGGTTGGGAAGGCGCACTGAAGCTTTCTTT.

J is TRBJ2-2 and V is TRBV9, with TRBD1 as a possible D gene (6 bases). The germline gives CDR1 SGDLS, CDR2 YYNGEE. Trimming shortened V by 3 bases and J by 3 bases, and 15 bases separated the two germline ends. The CDR3 totals 16 residues. The CDR3 sequence: CASSAPGTPDTGELFF. DNA for the CDR3: TGTGCCAGCAGCGCACCCGGGACACCTGACACCGGGGAGCTGTTTTTT. Variable domain in full (rest from reference TRBV9 and TRBJ2-2): DSGVTQTPKHLITATGQRVTLRCSPRSGDLSVYWYQQSLDQGLQFLIQYYNGEERAKGNILERFSAQQFPDLHSELNLSSLELGDSALYFCASSAPGTPDTGELFFGEGSRLTVL.

This clone was detected only a few times. The chain joins TRBV29-1 to TRBJ1-3; 7 positions match TRBD1. Per the germline V gene, CDR1 is SQVTM and CDR2 is ANQGSEA. Trimming cost V 7 bases and J 0 bases; bases outside gene matches: 3. This CDR3 is built from 13 residues. For the CDR3, the DNA is TGCAGCGGTGGACAGGACTCTGGAAACACCATATATTTT. Amino acid sequence: CSGGQDSGNTIYF.

With regard to this clone: The sample contains more than one DNA sequence encoding this CDR3. The rearrangement uses TRBV27 and TRBJ2-7; 7 bases match TRBD1. The length of the CDR3 is 14 residues. V was clipped by 5 bases and J by 0 bases; unmatched bases: 4. CDR1 is MNHEY and CDR2 is SMNVEV in the germline V gene (reference sequence). The DNA for the CDR3 is TGTGCCAGCAGTCCCAGGGACAGCTCCTACGAGCAGTACTTC. Protein: CASSPRDSSYEQYF.

The gene calls are TRBV27 and TRBJ2-5, with 10 bases that match TRBD2. V dropped 2 bases and J dropped 4; count of bases not matched to a gene: 10. The CDR3 sequence is 17 residues long. CDR1 is MNHEY and CDR2 is SMNVEV in the germline V gene (reference sequence). The CDR3 is CASSLRLAGAGGETQYF. Here the CDR3 DNA reads TGTGCCAGCAGTTTAAGGCTAGCGGGGGCTGGGGGAGAGACCCAGTACTTC.

This clone is a singleton in its sample. The rearrangement uses TRBV23-1 and TRBJ1-1; D is perhaps TRBD1 (6 bases). TRBV23-1 is an ORF for which the function is uncertain. Trimming shortened V by 2 bases and J by 5 bases, and 18 bases separated the two germline ends. There are 16 residues in the CDR3. For the CDR3, the DNA is TGCGCCAGCAGTCAACCACGAAGGACAGCGTGGACTGAAGCTTTCTTT. This codes for CASSQPRRTAWTEAFF.

This rearrangement joins TRBV30 to TRBJ1-2, with TRBD1 matching 7 bases. V lost 4 bases, J lost 8 bases, and 10 bases stayed unmatched. The CDR3 totals 13 residues. Germline CDR1 is GTSNPN and CDR2 is SVGIG (reference sequence). The CDR3 protein is CAWNSGGHDGYTF. DNA of the CDR3: TGTGCCTGGAATTCAGGGGGTCATGACGGCTACACCTTC.

The chain recombines TRBV9 with TRBJ1-1; D is possibly TRBD1 (5 bases). The CDR3 length is 19 residues. The V gene's germline CDR1 is SGDLS and CDR2 YYNGEE. Trimming cost V 3 bases and J 3 bases, with 27 bases left between them. The CDR3, as DNA: TGTGCCAGCAGCGCACTCCACGCCGGGCAGGGCGGGAAAGACACTGAAGCTTTCTTT. Amino acid sequence: CASSALHAGQGGKDTEAFF.

This clone was seen a handful of times. This CDR3 reads CASSLGGEGDTQYF. CDR3 DNA sequence: TGCGCCAGCAGCCTCGGCGGGGAGGGGGATACGCAGTATTTT. The rearrangement uses TRBV5-1 and TRBJ2-3; 7 bases map to TRBD2. Trimming at V came to 4 bases and at J to 6 bases, leaving 8 bases not matched to a gene. The CDR3 covers 14 residues. Germline V gene data show CDR1 as SGHRS and CDR2 as YFSETQ.

This clone was seen only once. The rearrangement joins TRBV19 to TRBJ2-1; 13 bases map to TRBD2. The CDR3 loop spans 15 amino acids. V lost 5 bases and J lost 8; bases outside the gene matches: 6. Germline lookup yields CDR1 LNHDA and CDR2 SQIVND (reference sequence). The chain's CDR3 is CASSSRTSGGDEQFF. As DNA, the CDR3 is TGTGCCAGTAGTTCCCGGACTAGCGGGGGCGATGAGCAGTTCTTC.

This clone turned up a few times. The CDR3 sequence is CASSLSQETQYF. CDR3 coding DNA: TGTGCCAGCAGTCTCAGCCAAGAGACCCAGTACTTC. The rearrangement links TRBV2 to TRBJ2-5; D uncertain. Trimming removed 5 bases from V and 1 base from J, with 5 bases in between. The CDR3 runs to 12 residues. Germline V lookup: CDR1 SNHLY, CDR2 FYNNEI. Full variable domain (rest looked up from reference TRBV2 and TRBJ2-5): EPEVTQTPSHQVTQMGQEVILRCVPISNHLYFYWYRQILGQKVEFLVSFYNNEISEKSEIFDDQFSVERPDGSNFTLKIRSTKLEDSAMYFCASSLSQETQYFGPGTRLLVL.

This clone was seen a single time. The V call is TRBV30, the J call TRBJ2-1; 10 nucleotides line up with TRBD2. Unmatched junction bases numbered 5, after V lost 3 bases and J lost 3 bases. The CDR3 extends over 15 amino acids. Germline CDR1 is GTSNPN and CDR2 is SVGIG (reference sequence). The CDR3 sequence is CAWSQTSGYYNEQFF. The CDR3, as DNA: TGTGCCTGGAGCCAGACTAGCGGGTACTACAATGAGCAGTTCTTC.

This chain connects TRBV6-1 to TRBJ1-4, with D hard to call. CDR3 size: 14 residues. Germline lookup yields CDR1 MNHNS and CDR2 SASEGT. The V end lost 8 bases, the J end lost 0 bases, and 10 bases lay between the germline ends. CDR3 amino acids: CASAAPATNEKLFF. In nucleotides, the CDR3 is TGTGCCAGCGCGGCTCCCGCAACTAATGAAAAACTGTTTTTT.

V is TRBV6-5 and J is TRBJ1-5; D uncertain. Germline loops: CDR1 MNHEY, CDR2 SVGAGI. This CDR3 spans 15 amino acids. Trimming took off 6 bases at V and 1 base at J, with 13 bases between the two ends. The DNA of the CDR3 is TGTGCCAGCAGCATTATTATGGGCAGCAATCAGCCCCAGCATTTT. Translated, it gives CASSIIMGSNQPQHF.

The V gene is TRBV30, the J gene TRBJ1-1; 7 nucleotides agree with TRBD1. This CDR3 comprises 14 residues. Germline trimming cut 3 bases from V and 6 bases from J; bases unmatched to any gene: 10. Germline assignment: CDR1 GTSNPN and CDR2 SVGIG (reference sequence). CDR3 DNA: TGTGCCTGGAGCATCACAGGGGTGAGGGCTGAAGCTTTCTTT. The encoded protein is CAWSITGVRAEAFF.

The chain couples TRBV5-5 to TRBJ1-1, with a tentative D call TRBD1 (6 bases). This CDR3 comprises 14 residues. Germline values: CDR1 SGHKS, CDR2 YYEKEE (reference sequence). Trimming removed 5 bases at V and 0 bases at J, with 11 bases between. In nucleotides, the CDR3 is TGTGCCAGCAGTCGACAGGATATGAACACTGAAGCTTTCTTT. Residues: CASSRQDMNTEAFF.

The V gene is TRBV6-5, the J gene TRBJ2-7, with 12 positions matching TRBD1. This CDR3 is 15 amino acids long. Trimming took 5 bases from V and 8 from J; bases not matched to a gene: 10. Germline lookup yields CDR1 MNHEY and CDR2 SVGAGI. CDR3 protein: CASSIRDRGRDQQYF. The CDR3 bases are TGTGCCAGCAGTATCCGGGACAGGGGGCGCGACCAGCAGTACTTC.

The rearrangement joins TRBV30 to TRBJ2-2; no reliable D call. Germline CDR1 GTSNPN, CDR2 SVGIG (reference sequence). This CDR3 is 11 amino acids long. V shed 2 bases and J shed 6 bases, with 4 bases lying between them. As DNA, the CDR3 is TGTGCCTGGAGTCCTCCCGGGGAGCTGTTTTTT. Residues: CAWSPPGELFF.

The V call is TRBV7-6, the J call TRBJ2-3; the match to TRBD2 covers 8 bases. After removal of 1 base from V and 6 bases from J, the junction contained 9 bases not matched to a gene. Per germline, CDR1 SGHVS and CDR2 FNYEAQ. This CDR3 contains 16 residues. The CDR3 here is CASSLEVAGWTDTQYF. In DNA form, the CDR3 reads TGTGCCAGCAGCTTAGAAGTAGCGGGGTGGACGGATACGCAGTATTTT.

For the CDR3, the DNA is TGTGCCAGCAGTGAGGACAGGCGGAACTACGAGCAGTACTTC. As protein: CASSEDRRNYEQYF. This chain uses TRBV28 with TRBJ2-7, with 7 bases lining up with TRBD1. This CDR3 contains 14 residues. CDR1 MDHEN and CDR2 SYDVKM come from the germline V gene. Unmatched junction bases numbered 7, after V lost 5 bases and J lost 3 bases. The full variable domain, its missing parts supplied by reference TRBV28 and TRBJ2-7, is DVKVTQSSRYLVKRTGEKVFLECVQDMDHENMFWYRQDPGLGLRLIYFSYDVKMKEKGDIPEGYSVSREKKERFSLILESASTNQTSMYLCASSEDRRNYEQYFGPGTRLTVT.